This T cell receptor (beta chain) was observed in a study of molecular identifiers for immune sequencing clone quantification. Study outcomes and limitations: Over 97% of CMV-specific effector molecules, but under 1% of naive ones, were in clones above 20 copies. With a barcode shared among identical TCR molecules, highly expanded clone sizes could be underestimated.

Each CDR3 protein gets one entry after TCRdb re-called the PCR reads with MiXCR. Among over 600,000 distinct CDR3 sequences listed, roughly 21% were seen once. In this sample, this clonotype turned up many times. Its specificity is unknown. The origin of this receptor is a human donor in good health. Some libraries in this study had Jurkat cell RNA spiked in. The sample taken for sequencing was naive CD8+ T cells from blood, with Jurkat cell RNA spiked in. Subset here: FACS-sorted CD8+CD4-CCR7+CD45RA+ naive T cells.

The DNA of the CDR3 is TGTGCCAGCAGCTTTCGTGAGTCCACATTGGGGGAGACCCAGTACTTC. It translates to CASSFRESTLGETQYF. J is TRBJ2-5 and V is TRBV7-2, with D unclear. This CDR3 is built from 16 residues. The germline V gene has CDR1 SGHTA and CDR2 FQGNSA. Trimming shortened V by 3 bases and J by 5 bases, and 19 bases separated the two germline ends.